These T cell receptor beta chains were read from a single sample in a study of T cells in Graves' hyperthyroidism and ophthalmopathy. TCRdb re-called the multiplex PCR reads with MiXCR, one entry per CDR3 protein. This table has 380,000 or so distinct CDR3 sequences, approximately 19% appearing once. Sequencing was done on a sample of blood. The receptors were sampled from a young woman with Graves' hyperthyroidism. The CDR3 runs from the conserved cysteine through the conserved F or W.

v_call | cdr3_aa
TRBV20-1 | CSARPDRETYGYTF
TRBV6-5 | CASSYSDVGETQYF
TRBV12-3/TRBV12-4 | CASSFSLAGGRGQYF
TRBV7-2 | CASSLVGTGYEQYF
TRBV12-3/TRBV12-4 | CASSGAYSLSNQPQHF
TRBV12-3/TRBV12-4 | CASAFRDTKGRNTEAFF
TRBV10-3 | CAISVTGGFGYTF
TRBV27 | CASSFKTVGYGYTF
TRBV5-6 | CASTLGVGNQPQHF
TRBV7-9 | CASSLAYGVTGELFF
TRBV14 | CASSQAYEQYF
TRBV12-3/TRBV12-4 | CASSQDRGTGELFF
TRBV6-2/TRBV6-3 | CASRQTGVNTEAFF
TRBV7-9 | CASSFRDDTQYF
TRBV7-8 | CASSLQQGDEQYF
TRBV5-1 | CASSVGGGQGYEQYF
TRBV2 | CASSEGGFGNQPQHF
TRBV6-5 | CASSSLSRSNQPQHF
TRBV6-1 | CASSESRGIGYGYTF
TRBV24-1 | CATQGYSDQPQHF
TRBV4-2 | CASSHVGTGPEAFF
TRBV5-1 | CASSYSGGPIETQYF
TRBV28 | CASSSGTGVYEQYF
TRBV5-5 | CASSFVTGQGNQPQHF
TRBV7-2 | CASSLAGTLPNQPQHF
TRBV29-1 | CSVDSKAWGEEAFF
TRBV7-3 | CASSQRPIGELFF
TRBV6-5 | CASSSDRDSNQPQHF
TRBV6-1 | CASRKAGDYEQYF
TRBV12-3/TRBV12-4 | CASRQDPEAFF
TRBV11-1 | CASSPPLRGDNYGYTF
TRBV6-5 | CASSYSDWAGFGTEAFF
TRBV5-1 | CASSYGDFSGNTIYF
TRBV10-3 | CAISDNERAIGYGYTF
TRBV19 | CASSIGLDWEGTQYF
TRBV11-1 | CASSEPPDAIKAQETQYF
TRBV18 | CASSRDRGYLPGSYEQYF
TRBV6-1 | CASRERDKSYEQYF
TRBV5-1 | CASSLSAFWGRRTNTEAFF
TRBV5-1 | CASSPKSGQGYSGTGELFF
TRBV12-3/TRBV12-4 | CASGATALSSYEQYF
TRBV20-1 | CSARELAGASYEQYF
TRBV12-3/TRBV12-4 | CASSSGRGYQETQYF
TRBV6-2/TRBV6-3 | CASSYGRLRVNQPQHF
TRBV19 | CASTQSPPQGGGETQYF
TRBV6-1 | CASRPREKGSYEQYF
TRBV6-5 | CASSYGQGLTGELFF
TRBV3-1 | CASSQAGGGSYGYTF
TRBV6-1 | CASSTSGGPETQYF
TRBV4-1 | CASSQGQGPNSPLHF
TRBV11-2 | CASSFIRQGKAGELFF
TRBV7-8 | CASSLVFAGGRETQYF
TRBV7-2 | CASSPYLTDNGYTF
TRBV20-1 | CSALGTGRSSPLHF